This is a list of T cell receptor beta chains from one sample in a study of T cell repertoires in cytomegalovirus infection. TCRdb redid the calling of the reads with MiXCR, one entry per CDR3 protein. The sample has some 600,000 distinct CDR3 sequences, about 24% seen once. Sequencing was performed on CD8+ T cells from PBMCs. Every receptor here comes from a human donor in good health (CMV status not recorded). Some clones in this sample may be carry-over from other donors' samples. Each CDR3 is given with its conserved first and last residue. Each record gives: V gene, clone size, D gene, J gene, CDR3 DNA, CDR3 protein. D genes are given only for firm matches. Some rows mark clone size as missing; the rest say once, few, many or name a class of expanded clone.

TRBV9,few,-,TRBJ2-3,TGTGCCAGCAGCGTAGCAATAGCGGATAGCACAGATACGCAGTATTTT,CASSVAIADSTDTQYF
TRBV7-9,few,-,TRBJ2-5,TGTGCCAGCACCTTAATCCCCCCACGCGGGGATCAAGAGACCCAGTACTTC,CASTLIPPRGDQETQYF
TRBV27,few,TRBD2,TRBJ2-7,TGTGCCAGCGGTACGGGGGGGCTCTACGAGCAGTACTTC,CASGTGGLYEQYF
TRBV12-3/TRBV12-4,many,-,TRBJ1-1,TGTGCCAGCAGTCCCGGGGGGGGATGGAGGAACACTGAAGCTTTCTTT,CASSPGGGWRNTEAFF
TRBV5-5,-,-,TRBJ2-7,TGTGCCAGCATCGGGGATCGGGGCTACGAGCAGTACTTC,CASIGDRGYEQYF
TRBV4-1,-,TRBD1,TRBJ2-2,TGCGCCAGCAGCCAAAGGCAGGGGGCTGACGGGGAGCTGTTTTTT,CASSQRQGADGELFF
TRBV6-2/TRBV6-3,many,-,TRBJ1-1,TGTGCCAGCAGTTACTCGATCACTGAAGCTTTCTTT,CASSYSITEAFF
TRBV15,few,-,TRBJ1-2,TGTGCCACCAGCAGAGGGGAACAGGGAGACTATGGCTACACCTTC,CATSRGEQGDYGYTF
TRBV4-1,-,TRBD2,TRBJ2-3,TGCGCCAGCAGCCAAGTGTGGCGGGGGAGCACAGATACGCAGTATTTT,CASSQVWRGSTDTQYF
TRBV7-6,-,-,TRBJ2-1,TGTGCTAGCAACCAAACACAAAGCTCCTACAATGAGCAGTTCTTC,CASNQTQSSYNEQFF
TRBV6-2/TRBV6-3,-,TRBD2,TRBJ2-1,TGTGCCAGCAGTGACCTTAGCGGGGGGGCAGGGGAGCAGTTCTTC,CASSDLSGGAGEQFF
TRBV20-1,-,-,TRBJ2-5,TGCAGTGCTAGAGTCCCCGCTAGGCCCTGGGAGACCCAGTACTTC,CSARVPARPWETQYF
TRBV20-1,few,-,TRBJ2-7,TGCAGTGCTAGTGGGTTGGGCGAGCAGTACTTC,CSASGLGEQYF
TRBV11-1,-,-,TRBJ2-1,TGTACCAGCAGCTTAGAGGGATCGGGGACCCCCGCGGGACAGTTCTTC,CTSSLEGSGTPAGQFF
TRBV28,-,-,TRBJ1-2,TGTGCCAGCAGCTCTCGGGTTGTTTTTGAGGGGCACTACTATGGCTACACCTTC,CASSSRVVFEGHYYGYTF
TRBV7-9,-,TRBD2,TRBJ2-1,TGTGCCAGCAGCTTTGCGGGGGGGAACAATGAGCAGTTCTTC,CASSFAGGNNEQFF
TRBV12-3/TRBV12-4,many,-,TRBJ2-2,TGTGCCAGCAGTGCCCAAGAGTCCACCAACGGGGAGCTGTTTTTT,CASSAQESTNGELFF
TRBV28,-,-,TRBJ2-7,TGTGCCAGCAGCCTAACCTCCGACAGGAGGGCCTACGAGCAGTACTTC,CASSLTSDRRAYEQYF
TRBV24-1,many,-,TRBJ2-5,TGTGCCACCAGTGACTGGACAGACCAAGAGACCCAGTACTTC,CATSDWTDQETQYF
TRBV28,-,TRBD1,TRBJ1-2,TGTGCCAGCAGCTCGACGGACAGGGTTTACGCTAACTATGGCTACACCTTC,CASSSTDRVYANYGYTF
TRBV6-2/TRBV6-3,many,-,TRBJ2-5,TGTGCCAGCAGTTACGGAAACCAAGAGACCCAGTACTTC,CASSYGNQETQYF
TRBV25-1,many,-,TRBJ1-6,TGTGCCAGCAGTAGCCCTGGACGGAATAATTCACCCCTCCACTTT,CASSSPGRNNSPLHF
TRBV12-3/TRBV12-4,-,-,TRBJ2-3,TGTGCCAGCAGTCCAGAGGACTACACAGATACGCAGTATTTT,CASSPEDYTDTQYF
TRBV29-1,-,TRBD1,TRBJ1-2,TGCAGCGCAGGGACAGGGGGAACCGCCTCTTATGGCTACACCTTC,CSAGTGGTASYGYTF
TRBV20-1,few,-,TRBJ1-5,TGCAGTGCTAGATCCGGGGCGCAGAGCAATCAGCCCCAGCATTTT,CSARSGAQSNQPQHF
TRBV20-1,-,-,TRBJ2-6,TGCAGTGCGGGGGATCGTAACTCTGGGGCCAACGTCCTGACTTTC,CSAGDRNSGANVLTF
TRBV7-9,many,-,TRBJ2-1,TGTGCCAGCAGCCACGAGGGGCTTGATGAGCAGTTCTTC,CASSHEGLDEQFF
TRBV2,-,TRBD2,TRBJ2-5,TGTGCCAGCGACCCAGCGGGGGGCTATCAAGAGACCCAGTACTTC,CASDPAGGYQETQYF
TRBV7-3,-,-,TRBJ2-1,TGTGCCAGCAGTTACCACCCCAATGAGCAGTTCTTC,CASSYHPNEQFF
TRBV20-1,-,-,TRBJ1-6,TGCAGTGCAGCGGGTTTCTCCTATAATTCACCCCTCCACTTT,CSAAGFSYNSPLHF
TRBV7-9,many,TRBD1,TRBJ1-1,TGTGCCAGCAGCTTACCGGGACAGGGGATGGGCACTGAAGCTTTCTTT,CASSLPGQGMGTEAFF
TRBV7-9,many,-,TRBJ2-2,TGTGCCAGCAGCCTCGGGACGTCTACCGGGGAGCTGTTTTTT,CASSLGTSTGELFF
TRBV27,-,TRBD1,TRBJ2-7,TGTGCCAGCAGGGCAGGGGGCGACGAGCAGTACTTC,CASRAGGDEQYF